This TCR beta chain appears in the sequencing data of a study of T cells after posttransplantation cyclophosphamide. In regard to this clone: The antigen is unknown.

Measured with immunoSEQ multiplex PCR; TCRdb has only the in-frame clones, and not every one. Of roughly 10,000 clones in the sample, roughly 96% were seen once. The germline V gene encodes CDR1 SGHTA and CDR2 FQGNSA. V was trimmed by 1 base and J by 2 bases, leaving 9 bases between them. CDR3 length equals 14 residues. Study-level findings and limits: Later blood repertoires were often dominated by clones from the donor CD8+ memory compartment. Skin or GI-infiltrating T cells shared few TRB sequences with blood.

Sequencing was done on a sample of naive CD8+ T cells sorted from PBMCs. This sequence joins TRBV7-2 and TRBJ2-7; possible D gene TRBD1, 6 bases. The TCR was taken from a man in his thirties or forties in good health and a related stem cell transplant donor. The CDR3 protein is CASSLETGTYEQYF. The CDR3 DNA follows: TGTGCCAGCAGCTTAGAGACAGGAACCTACGAGCAGTACTTC.